One TCR beta chain is described in this entry. Its antigen is not identified. Reverse transcribed after extraction, RNA yielded cDNA as the sequencing template. Clones were sequenced by immunoSEQ multiplex PCR, and TCRdb holds only the in-frame ones, with some missing. The sample records under 350,000 clones, 58% being singletons. This specimen belongs to a study of CD8+ T cells in alopecia areata. Study-level background: At a dose of 5 to 10 mg twice daily, oral tofacitinib was given to treated patients. Findings and limits, study-wide: Patients shared TCRs less clearly than mice did, possibly for HLA-related reasons.

The treatment is: oral pan-JAK inhibitor, 5-10 mg twice daily. Samples from alopecia areata patients were lesional scalp punch biopsies and peripheral blood. The CDR3 has 13 residues. Germline V CDR1 and CDR2: LNHNV, YYDKDF (reference sequence). V shed 5 bases and J shed 6 bases, with 10 bases lying between them. The receptor's source is a human donor with alopecia areata. V is TRBV15 and J is TRBJ2-2; maybe TRBD2 (6 bases). The material was CD4+ T cells sorted from blood, obtained at week 24, from a patient treated with tofacitinib. CDR3 region: CATSSQRAGELFF. The CDR3 region has the DNA TGTGCCACCAGCTCGCAGCGGGCCGGGGAGCTGTTTTTT.